A single sample gave rise to the 20 T cell receptor beta chains below, sequenced in a study of T cell repertoires in aging, cancer and after chemotherapy. A mixed TRB-A/B primer pool amplified rearranged TRB by multiplex touch-down PCR. TCRdb itself ran the multiplex PCR reads through MiXCR, one entry per CDR3 protein. The sample contains around 2,000 distinct CDR3 sequences, approximately 15% of which appear only once. Peripheral blood genomic DNA, not sorted cells or RNA, was the template. Sample: blood. The origin of the receptors is a human donor with a solid tumor.

This chain joins TRBV7-9 and TRBJ2-5; 7 positions match TRBD2. The CDR3 is 15 amino acids. The germline CDR1 and CDR2 sequences are SEHNR and FQNEAQ (reference sequence). Trimming cost V 5 bases and J 2 bases; bases outside gene matches: 8. CDR3 region: CASSPRGEPQETQYF. The CDR3 DNA reads TGTGCCAGCAGCCCCCGGGGGGAGCCACAAGAGACCCAGTACTTC.

V usage is TRBV20-1 and J usage is TRBJ2-5, with D possibly being TRBD1 (5 bases). CDR3 length: 12 residues. The germline V gene encodes CDR1 DFQATT and CDR2 SNEGSKA (reference sequence). The germline V and J ends were trimmed by 3 bases and 4 bases, with 9 bases remaining between them. CDR3 nucleotides: TGCAGTGCTAGCAGGGATGGAGAGACCCAGTACTTC. Its translation is CSASRDGETQYF.

The V and J genes are TRBV19 and TRBJ2-5; D is perhaps TRBD1 (5 bases). The germline V and J ends were trimmed by 1 base and 1 base, with 10 bases remaining between them. Germline CDR1 reads LNHDA; CDR2 reads SQIVND (reference sequence). The CDR3 sequence is 15 residues long. The CDR3 loop reads CASSIGAQVQETQYF. The CDR3 nucleotides read TGTGCCAGTAGTATAGGGGCACAGGTCCAAGAGACCCAGTACTTC.

On this clonotype itself: At one of its ends the junction is not consistent with the germline gene, which may arise from a read error. This rearrangement joins TRBV5-4 to TRBJ1-2; D is possibly TRBD1 (6 bases). CDR3 length: 14 residues. Germline V lookup: CDR1 SGHNT, CDR2 YYREEE (reference sequence). CDR3 in DNA: TGCGCCAGCAGCCAAGAGGGTAGGGGGTATGGCTACACCTTC. It is translated as CASSQEGRGYGYTF.

The chain carries TRBV5-6 and TRBJ1-2; D is uncertain. This CDR3 is 15 amino acids long. Germline V gives CDR1 SGHDT, CDR2 YYEEEE. V lost 4 bases to trimming and J lost 1 base, with 14 bases between them. CDR3: CASSPQGFINYGYTF. As DNA, the CDR3 is TGTGCCAGCAGCCCGCAAGGTTTCATTAACTATGGCTACACCTTC.

This clonotype qualifies as medium-sized. The chain has TRBV5-6 and TRBJ1-2; D is unclear. Trimming stripped 6 bases from V and 1 base from J, with 16 bases between. Germline V gene data show CDR1 as SGHDT and CDR2 as YYEEEE. The CDR3 totals 15 residues. The CDR3 sequence is CASNPYLYNNYGYTF. The DNA for the CDR3 is TGTGCCAGCAACCCGTATCTATACAATAACTATGGCTACACCTTC.

This clonotype is labeled medium-sized. The V call is TRBV7-3, the J call TRBJ2-7; weak D call: TRBD1 (6 bases). Trimming stripped 5 bases from V and 7 bases from J, with 21 bases between. This CDR3 has 15 amino acids. From germline, CDR1 is SGHTA and CDR2 FQGTGA. The chain's CDR3 is CASSAHGAGVGEQYF. As DNA, the CDR3 is TGTGCCAGCAGCGCCCATGGGGCAGGGGTGGGAGAGCAGTACTTC.

This clonotype was seen only a few times. This chain uses TRBV7-9 with TRBJ2-1; 16 positions agree with TRBD2. The ends lost 0 bases at V and 4 bases at J; junction bases unmatched: 12. Germline CDR1 is SEHNR and CDR2 is FQNEAQ (reference sequence). The CDR3 length is 21 residues. The DNA of the CDR3 is TGTGCCAGCAGCTTAGCGCTAGGGACTAGCGGGAGGGCGGCCGGGTACAATGAGCAGTTCTTC. Protein sequence: CASSLALGTSGRAAGYNEQFF. The full variable domain, its missing parts supplied by reference TRBV7-9 and TRBJ2-1, is DTGVSQNPRHKITKRGQNVTFRCDPISEHNRLYWYRQTLGQGPEFLTYFQNEAQLEKSRLLSDRFSAERPKGSFSTLEIQRTEQGDSAMYLCASSLALGTSGRAAGYNEQFFGPGTRLTVL.

The chain recombines TRBV7-3 with TRBJ2-5; 12 bases align to TRBD2. From germline, CDR1 is SGHTA and CDR2 FQGTGA. Germline trimming cut 1 base from V and 2 bases from J; bases unmatched to any gene: 2. CDR3 size: 16 residues. The CDR3 nucleotides read TGTGCCAGCAGCTTAAAACTAGCGGGGGGTCAAGAGACCCAGTACTTC. The encoded protein is CASSLKLAGGQETQYF.

Relative to its sample, this clonotype is medium-sized (0.01 to 0.1%). The V gene is TRBV12-3 or TRBV12-4, the J gene TRBJ1-2; D is perhaps TRBD1 (6 bases). V lost 5 bases and J 6 bases, leaving 16 bases between the germline ends. CDR3 length: 14 residues. The CDR3 DNA follows: TGTGCCAGCAGTATATCAGGGGATCCCAATGGCTACACCTTC. Amino acids: CASSISGDPNGYTF.

This clonotype is medium-sized. The V call is TRBV20-1, the J call TRBJ2-1, with 8 bases aligning to TRBD1. Germline V gene lookup returns CDR1 DFQATT and CDR2 SNEGSKA (reference sequence). V lost 4 bases to trimming and J lost 0 bases; unmatched junction nucleotides: 8. This CDR3 has 16 amino acids. The CDR3 sequence: CSATTGATTSYNEQFF. The CDR3 DNA sequence: TGCAGTGCTACGACAGGGGCAACCACCTCCTACAATGAGCAGTTCTTC.

The CDR3 region is CASSWSRTNKETQYF. The CDR3 nucleotides are TGTGCCAGCAGTTGGTCCCGGACTAATAAAGAGACCCAGTACTTC. The rearrangement links TRBV6-2 or TRBV6-3 to TRBJ2-5, with a possible D match to TRBD2 (6 bases). Germline CDR1 and CDR2: MNHEY and SVGEGT. This CDR3 contains 15 residues. Deletions cut 4 bases from V and 3 bases from J, with 15 bases between.

A note on this clonotype: With a much larger clone just one base away, this may be a read error. V and J are TRBV20-1 and TRBJ2-2; no reliable D call. Germline V lookup: CDR1 DFQATT, CDR2 SNEGSKA (reference sequence). V was shortened by 0 bases and J by 6 bases, with 11 bases between the two germline ends. CDR3 size: 14 residues. The CDR3 DNA reads TGCAGTGCTAGAGATGGTTCTAGGCCCGGGGAGCTGTTTTTT. Translating gives CSARDGSRPGELFF.

This chain links TRBV5-6 with TRBJ2-7; D unclear. Germline V gene lookup returns CDR1 SGHDT and CDR2 YYEEEE. This CDR3 comprises 15 residues. The V gene lost 0 bases and the J gene lost 3 bases, with 13 bases spanning the gap. The CDR3: CASSLGQRKFYEQYF. The CDR3 nucleotides read TGTGCCAGCAGCTTGGGGCAGCGAAAGTTCTACGAGCAGTACTTC.

This clonotype has only a few counts. This chain joins TRBV13 and TRBJ1-1; D is undetermined. V was shortened by 5 bases and J by 9 bases, with 16 bases between the two germline ends. Germline V gene lookup returns CDR1 PRHDT and CDR2 FYEKMQ (reference sequence). This CDR3 has 13 residues. CDR3 residues: CASSATDTGKAFF. The CDR3 nucleotides are TGTGCCAGCAGCGCCACCGACACGGGAAAAGCTTTCTTT.

This clonotype was counted between two and nine times. The V and J genes are TRBV13 and TRBJ2-1; D gene ambiguous. CDR1 and CDR2 from the germline V gene are PRHDT and FYEKMQ (reference sequence). The CDR3 contains 17 residues. V gave up 5 bases and J gave up 8 bases, with 25 bases separating them. CDR3 residues: CASSLGNSAAFGDEQFF. The DNA of the CDR3 is TGTGCCAGCAGCCTCGGAAACAGCGCGGCCTTTGGGGATGAGCAGTTCTTC.

In its sample, this clonotype ranks as medium-sized. The chain couples TRBV24-1 to TRBJ1-2, with D unclear. Trimming removed 1 base from V and 4 bases from J, with 3 bases in between. Germline loops: CDR1 KGHDR, CDR2 SFDVKD. This CDR3 is 12 amino acids long. This chain's CDR3 is CATSDLSYGYTF. The CDR3 bases are TGTGCCACCAGTGATTTAAGCTATGGCTACACCTTC.

V usage is TRBV11-2 and J usage is TRBJ1-6; D gene ambiguous. The CDR3 is 16 amino acids. Germline assignment: CDR1 SGHAT and CDR2 FQNNGV. Trimming took 1 base from V and 7 from J, leaving 14 bases between them. This chain's CDR3 is CASSLAGGRENSPLHF. The CDR3 coding sequence is TGTGCCAGCAGCTTAGCGGGCGGGAGGGAGAATTCACCCCTCCACTTT.

J is TRBJ2-2 and V is TRBV18; 9 nucleotides agree with TRBD1. The CDR3 has 15 amino acids. CDR1 is KGHSH and CDR2 is LQKENI in the germline V gene. With 3 bases clipped from V and 5 bases from J, the junction kept 4 bases outside the gene matches. This CDR3 reads CASSPDRGFTGELFF. CDR3 nucleotides: TGTGCCAGCTCACCGGACAGGGGTTTTACCGGGGAGCTGTTTTTT.

This clonotype occurred a few times. For the CDR3, the DNA is TGTGCCTCACGGCAGAACGGCTACACCTTC. As protein: CASRQNGYTF. The V and J genes are TRBV10-3 and TRBJ1-2; D remains ambiguous. Germline CDR1 is ENHRY and CDR2 is SYGVKD. The CDR3 is 10 residues long. V shed 11 bases and J shed 8 bases, with 12 bases lying between them.